This T cell receptor beta chain was identified during a study of blood T cell repertoires in COVID-19. The germline V gene has CDR1 MNHEY and CDR2 SMNVEV (reference sequence). The CDR3 is 16 residues long. Unmatched junction bases numbered 14, after V lost 2 bases and J lost 7 bases. The assay was immunoSEQ multiplex PCR, and TCRdb's table has in-frame clones only and misses some. The sample shows roughly 410,000 clones, 89% of them seen only once. The clonotype comes from a woman between 40 and 50 years old with COVID-19, enrolled during active disease. Sequencing input: peripheral blood. J is TRBJ2-7 and V is TRBV27, with 7 bases aligning to TRBD2. The chain's CDR3 is CASSLGSTVPGGEQYF. CDR3 bases: TGTGCCAGCAGTTTAGGGTCGACAGTGCCGGGAGGAGAGCAGTACTTC.